The 23 T cell receptor beta chains below come from one sample, sequenced in a study of human T cells and chemical hapten exposure. TCRdb analysed the RACE reads with MiXCR anew, one entry per CDR3 protein. The table has over 65,000 distinct CDR3 sequences, under 14% seen once. Described time point: patch test 2, 6 weeks after DPC sensitization. This sample's treatment: therapeutic diphenylcyclopropenone sensitization with weekly scalp DPC. This specimen consisted of whole blood, obtained in connection with sensitization to the hapten diphenylcyclopropenone (DPC). These receptors originate from a man between 18 and 35 years old with alopecia areata. Some clones in this sample may be carry-over from other donors' samples.

This clonotype has a count of ten or more. The chain employs TRBV6-2 or TRBV6-3 and TRBJ2-4; either TRBD1 or TRBD2 may fit D (5 bases each). The CDR3 is 15 amino acids. V was pared by 6 bases and J by 3 bases, with 15 bases between. Germline-derived CDR1 and CDR2 are MNHEY and SVGEGT. CDR3 residues: CASSRDLYGKNIQYF. CDR3 DNA sequence: TGTGCCAGCAGCCGGGACCTATATGGCAAAAACATTCAGTACTTC.

This clonotype has only a few counts. V is TRBV6-5 and J is TRBJ2-5; TRBD1 is a possible D gene (6 bases). Germline CDR1 MNHEY, CDR2 SVGAGI. The CDR3 is made up of 15 amino acids. V was clipped by 5 bases and J by 0 bases, with 13 bases between them. CDR3 sequence reads: CASSGPDRYQETQYF. The CDR3 DNA reads as TGTGCCAGCAGTGGTCCCGACAGGTACCAAGAGACCCAGTACTTC.

This clonotype showed up many times. The chain carries TRBV5-5 and TRBJ1-4, with D possibly being TRBD1 (5 bases). The germline V and J ends were trimmed by 3 bases and 4 bases, with 10 bases remaining between them. The CDR3 is 14 residues long. Germline values: CDR1 SGHKS, CDR2 YYEKEE (reference sequence). The CDR3 DNA reads as TGTGCCAGCAGCTCCAGGGAGGGTAATGAAAAACTGTTTTTT. It specifies CASSSREGNEKLFF.

This clonotype was recorded a few times. V gene TRBV6-1 combines with J gene TRBJ1-1; 7 positions match TRBD1. The ends lost 3 bases at V and 3 bases at J; junction bases unmatched: 4. CDR1 is MNHNS, CDR2 SASEGT, per germline. The CDR3 loop spans 14 amino acids. This CDR3 reads CASSELDRDTEAFF. The CDR3 bases are TGTGCCAGCAGTGAGCTCGACAGGGACACTGAAGCTTTCTTT.

This clonotype was detected many times. V usage is TRBV9 and J usage is TRBJ1-2; D may be TRBD1 (5 bases). The germline V gene has CDR1 SGDLS and CDR2 YYNGEE. Trimming left V 0 bases short and J 8 bases short, with 11 bases between. The CDR3 covers 13 residues. The CDR3 loop reads CASSVAGAFGYTF. The CDR3 DNA reads TGTGCCAGCAGCGTAGCTGGGGCTTTCGGCTACACCTTC.

The sample holds a few counts of this clonotype. The CDR3 bases are TGTGCCAGCCTCACCCTAGCGGGGGCCCTTCCCGCGTCGGCTAGCACAGATACGCAGTATTTT. Translated, it gives CASLTLAGALPASASTDTQYF. The rearrangement uses TRBV7-9 and TRBJ2-3, with 10 bases identical to TRBD2. The CDR3 has 21 residues. V was clipped by 8 bases and J by 0 bases; unmatched bases: 23. Germline CDR1 is SEHNR and CDR2 is FQNEAQ (reference sequence).

This clonotype was detected ten times or more. The rearrangement uses TRBV6-6 and TRBJ2-6, with D possibly TRBD1 on 5 matching bases. Trimming cost V 2 bases and J 1 base, with 12 bases left between them. Germline-derived CDR1 and CDR2 are MNHNY and SVGAGI (reference sequence). The CDR3 has 17 residues. CDR3 nucleotides: TGTGCCAGCAGTTACCAGGGTGTCGCGTCTGGGGCCAACGTCCTGACTTTC. Its translation is CASSYQGVASGANVLTF.

V and J are TRBV7-9 and TRBJ2-1; D unclear. V gave up 8 bases and J gave up 6 bases, with 5 bases separating them. Germline V gene sequence: CDR1 SEHNR, CDR2 FQNEAQ (reference sequence). The CDR3 sequence is 10 residues long. The CDR3 DNA is TGTGCCAGCCCCACCAATGAGCAGTTCTTC. Amino acid sequence: CASPTNEQFF.

V and J are TRBV12-3 or TRBV12-4 and TRBJ2-1; TRBD1 or TRBD2 may be the D gene (5 bases each). The CDR3 is made up of 14 amino acids. Trimming took off 2 bases at V and 6 bases at J, with 11 bases between the two ends. The CDR3 here is CASSLSSGSNEQFF. The CDR3 DNA sequence: TGTGCCAGCAGTTTATCATCAGGGAGCAATGAGCAGTTCTTC.

The chain uses TRBV19 and TRBJ2-2, with 7 bases fitting TRBD1. The CDR3 contains 16 residues. With V trimmed by 5 bases and J by 1 base, 7 bases remained unmatched. The germline gives CDR1 LNHDA, CDR2 SQIVND (reference sequence). In nucleotides, the CDR3 is TGTGCCAGTAGTGCCGACAGGGCTATGAACACCGGGGAGCTGTTTTTT. It yields the protein CASSADRAMNTGELFF.

A few counts support this clonotype. The chain employs TRBV7-2 and TRBJ2-3, with 9 bases identical to TRBD2. J gave up 9 bases and V 1 base, and 11 bases lay outside the gene matches. CDR3 length: 16 amino acids. The V gene's germline CDR1 is SGHTA and CDR2 FQGNSA. CDR3 bases: TGTGCCAGCAGCTTAGGTCCAGCGGGGGGCCTGGGCACGCAGTATTTT. Translated, it gives CASSLGPAGGLGTQYF.

This clonotype came up many times. The chain is built from TRBV11-2 and TRBJ2-3; D is uncertain. This CDR3 has 17 residues. Germline CDR1 is SGHAT and CDR2 is FQNNGV. V lost 2 bases to trimming and J lost 0 bases, with 15 bases between them. CDR3 region: CASSLRAVLVSTDTQYF. The CDR3 bases are TGTGCCAGCAGCTTAAGGGCAGTCCTAGTTAGCACAGATACGCAGTATTTT.

Only a few counts were recorded for this clonotype. The genes are TRBV7-2 and TRBJ1-5; D gene unclear. This CDR3 region has 16 residues. Germline CDR1 SGHTA, CDR2 FQGNSA. V shed 2 bases and J shed 4 bases, with 15 bases lying between them. CDR3 residues: CASSLQGVGFNQPQHF. Written as DNA, the CDR3 is TGTGCCAGCAGCTTACAAGGTGTGGGGTTTAATCAGCCCCAGCATTTT.

This clonotype appeared many times. The chain links TRBV7-7 to TRBJ1-1, with TRBD1 identical over 7 bases. There are 13 residues in the CDR3. J was trimmed by 8 bases and V by 5 bases; bases with no gene match: 8. In germline, CDR1 is SSHAT, CDR2 FNYEAQ (reference sequence). The CDR3 DNA is TGTGCCAGCAGCCCTAACTGGGACAGCGAAGCTTTCTTT. Translation: CASSPNWDSEAFF.

This clonotype came up many times. The V gene is TRBV7-3, the J gene TRBJ2-3; the match to TRBD1 covers 10 bases. Unmatched junction bases numbered 6, after V lost 3 bases and J lost 6 bases. This CDR3 region has 15 residues. Germline V gene data show CDR1 as SGHTA and CDR2 as FQGTGA. The CDR3 DNA reads as TGTGCCAGCAGCTTGACAGGGGGCACAGCGGATACGCAGTATTTT. Amino acid sequence: CASSLTGGTADTQYF.

Here the CDR3 reads CSVGVPNQPQHF. The CDR3 coding sequence is TGCAGCGTTGGGGTCCCGAACCAGCCCCAGCATTTT. The chain combines TRBV29-1 with TRBJ1-5; D remains unclear. Per the germline V gene, CDR1 is SQVTM and CDR2 is ANQGSEA. Trimming cost V 4 bases and J 7 bases, with 11 bases left between them. The CDR3 loop spans 12 amino acids.

V usage is TRBV14 and J usage is TRBJ2-3; D not resolved. CDR1 is SGHDN, CDR2 FVKESK, per germline. This CDR3 has 15 amino acids. Between the trimmed V and J ends, which lost 4 bases and 0 bases, there was a span of 11 bases. The CDR3 loop is CASSRAKRSTDTQYF. The CDR3 DNA is TGTGCCAGCAGCCGGGCGAAGCGAAGCACAGATACGCAGTATTTT.

Many counts were recorded for this clonotype. J is TRBJ2-1 and V is TRBV19; D remains unclear. The CDR3 extends over 11 amino acids. Deletions cut 2 bases from V and 8 bases from J, with 4 bases between. Germline CDR1 is LNHDA and CDR2 is SQIVND (reference sequence). CDR3 DNA sequence: TGTGCCAGTAGTATACGAGATGAGCAGTTCTTC. Protein product: CASSIRDEQFF.

There are a few counts of this clonotype. The rearrangement uses TRBV20-1 and TRBJ2-1; D not resolved. Trimming took off 3 bases at V and 8 bases at J, with 8 bases between the two ends. Germline loops: CDR1 DFQATT, CDR2 SNEGSKA (reference sequence). CDR3 length equals 11 residues. The CDR3 nucleotides read TGCAGTGCTAGGATGGACGATGAGCAGTTCTTC. Its protein product is CSARMDDEQFF.

This clonotype showed up just a few times. V usage is TRBV7-9 and J usage is TRBJ2-3; 10 positions agree with TRBD1. The CDR3 has 17 residues. Per the germline V gene, CDR1 is SEHNR and CDR2 is FQNEAQ (reference sequence). Trimming cost V 0 bases and J 8 bases; bases outside gene matches: 11. The CDR3 reads CASSLASTGGLGGTQYF. The CDR3 coding sequence is TGTGCCAGCAGCTTAGCGTCGACAGGGGGCTTAGGAGGTACGCAGTATTTT. Combining the CDR3 with reference TRBV7-9 and TRBJ2-3 gives the whole variable domain DTGVSQNPRHKITKRGQNVTFRCDPISEHNRLYWYRQTLGQGPEFLTYFQNEAQLEKSRLLSDRFSAERPKGSFSTLEIQRTEQGDSAMYLCASSLASTGGLGGTQYFGPGTRLTVL.

The rearrangement uses TRBV7-9 and TRBJ1-5; 7 positions match TRBD1. Trimming removed 1 base from V and 8 bases from J; junction bases left unmatched: 2. CDR1 SEHNR and CDR2 FQNEAQ come from the germline V gene (reference sequence). The CDR3 is 13 residues long. CDR3 nucleotides: TGTGCCAGCAGCTTAGGGCAGGGGGAGCCCCAGCATTTT. Amino acids: CASSLGQGEPQHF. The whole variable domain, filled in from reference TRBV7-9 and TRBJ1-5, reads DTGVSQNPRHKITKRGQNVTFRCDPISEHNRLYWYRQTLGQGPEFLTYFQNEAQLEKSRLLSDRFSAERPKGSFSTLEIQRTEQGDSAMYLCASSLGQGEPQHFGDGTRLSIL.

The rearrangement joins TRBV9 to TRBJ1-6; no clear D gene. Germline CDR1 is SGDLS and CDR2 is YYNGEE. Trimming pared 5 bases from V and 6 bases from J, leaving 15 bases between. The CDR3 sequence is 15 residues long. The CDR3 nucleotides read TGTGCCAGCAGAGAAAATGAAGCCGGTAATTCACCCCTCCACTTT. Its protein is CASRENEAGNSPLHF. Full variable domain (remainder filled in from reference TRBV9 and TRBJ1-6): DSGVTQTPKHLITATGQRVTLRCSPRSGDLSVYWYQQSLDQGLQFLIQYYNGEERAKGNILERFSAQQFPDLHSELNLSSLELGDSALYFCASRENEAGNSPLHFGNGTRLTVT.

This clonotype has just a few counts. J is TRBJ2-5 and V is TRBV18, with D hard to call. Trimming removed 2 bases at V and 0 bases at J, with 1 base between. Germline V gene lookup returns CDR1 KGHSH and CDR2 LQKENI. The CDR3 runs to 12 residues. The CDR3 sequence is CASSPDQETQYF. CDR3 sequence (DNA): TGTGCCAGCTCACCAGACCAAGAGACCCAGTACTTC.